This T cell receptor (beta chain) was documented in a study of beta chain features in type 1 diabetes. This clone appeared a few times. What it binds is not known. The study, taken as a whole, reports: TCRB CDR3s from Type 1 diabetes patients were moderately but significantly shorter in all four CD4+ subsets.

Reverse transcription of all isolated RNA meant that expressed TCRB transcripts were sequenced. Sequencing was performed with immunoSEQ multiplex PCR; in TCRdb, only in-frame clones are kept and a portion is missing. The sample records 130,000 to 150,000 clones, under 60% being singletons. Unmatched junction bases numbered 11, after V lost 1 base and J lost 5 bases. The CDR3 covers 17 residues. Germline CDR1 is SGHVS and CDR2 is FNYEAQ. V usage is TRBV7-6 and J usage is TRBJ2-1; 7 bases match TRBD1. Input material: Tregs from blood. The receptor comes from a man aged 18-30 years in good health. The CDR3 bases are TGTGCCAGCAGCTTAGGGGGAACAGGGGTGGTGGACAATGAGCAGTTCTTC. As protein: CASSLGGTGVVDNEQFF.